A single sample is the source of the 13 T cell receptor beta chains below, sequenced in a study of T cell responses to AZD1222 COVID-19 vaccine listed by TCRdb under 2021. Interpreted using the paper, the time point label stands for: baseline before first vaccination. Preparation of the library involved the immunoSEQ multiplex PCR assay. In its TCRdb copy, this immuneACCESS table keeps in-frame sequences only and misses some clones. Where compared with another copy, unresolved V genes explain less than half of these, and the others have no known cause. The sample table contains 150,000 or so clones; only one count was recorded for about nine tenths of them. Jointly, the top ten make up around 5.9% of the sample. The material sequenced was peripheral blood, taken on day 0 of AZD1222 vaccination. All receptors come from an adult in good health.

With respect to this clone: One end of the junction is discordant with germline, which a read error may explain. The rearrangement uses TRBV7-7 and TRBJ2-3; no clear D gene. The V gene's germline CDR1 is SSHAT and CDR2 FNYEAQ (reference sequence). This CDR3 is 14 amino acids long. The CDR3 loop is CASSLGLSTDTQYF. The DNA for the CDR3 is TGTGCTAGCAGCTTAGGCCTGAGTACAGATACGCAGTATTTT.

The CDR3 nucleotides are TGCGCCAGCCTTGGAGAGGGCTACACCTTC. This codes for CASLGEGYTF. The chain recombines TRBV10-1 with TRBJ1-2; no definite D call. Germline CDR1 WNHNN, CDR2 SYGVQD (reference sequence). Trimming cost V 8 bases and J 8 bases, with 9 bases left between them. The CDR3 covers 10 residues.

V gene TRBV27 combines with J gene TRBJ2-1; tentatively, D is TRBD1 (6 bases). Germline V gene sequence: CDR1 MNHEY, CDR2 SMNVEV (reference sequence). CDR3 size: 19 residues. V was pared by 3 bases and J by 0 bases, with 21 bases between. CDR3 in DNA: TGTGCCAGCAGTTTCTTCCATCCCCGTGGACAGATCTCCTACAATGAGCAGTTCTTC. Amino acid sequence: CASSFFHPRGQISYNEQFF.

This chain links TRBV10-3 with TRBJ1-2; 10 nucleotides agree with TRBD1. V lost 11 bases and J lost 7; bases outside the gene matches: 10. Germline loops: CDR1 ENHRY, CDR2 SYGVKD. This CDR3 spans 13 amino acids. The CDR3 bases are TGTGCCGCGACCGGACAGGGGGTGGCTGGCTACACCTTC. Translation gives CAATGQGVAGYTF.

This chain joins TRBV27 and TRBJ2-1; 12 nucleotides match TRBD2. Germline lookup yields CDR1 MNHEY and CDR2 SMNVEV (reference sequence). Germline trimming cut 1 base from V and 4 bases from J; bases unmatched to any gene: 2. The CDR3 consists of 16 residues. The CDR3 region is CASSLLLAGGYNEQFF. The CDR3 bases are TGTGCCAGCAGTTTATTACTAGCGGGGGGTTACAATGAGCAGTTCTTC.

The chain employs TRBV9 and TRBJ1-3; D unclear. The CDR3 has 14 residues. Germline V lookup: CDR1 SGDLS, CDR2 YYNGEE. The V gene lost 0 bases and the J gene lost 1 base, with 5 bases spanning the gap. DNA for the CDR3: TGTGCCAGCAGCGTAGACCCTTCTGGAAACACCATATATTTT. This sequence encodes CASSVDPSGNTIYF. Based on the CDR3 plus reference TRBV9 and TRBJ1-3, the full variable domain is DSGVTQTPKHLITATGQRVTLRCSPRSGDLSVYWYQQSLDQGLQFLIQYYNGEERAKGNILERFSAQQFPDLHSELNLSSLELGDSALYFCASSVDPSGNTIYFGEGSWLTVV.

The J gene is TRBJ1-2, the V gene TRBV7-9; TRBD1 matches 9 bases. The J segment lost 8 bases and the V segment lost 5 bases, leaving 6 bases of the junction unmatched. This CDR3 comprises 13 residues. Germline V gene data show CDR1 as SEHNR and CDR2 as FQNEAQ (reference sequence). CDR3 DNA sequence: TGTGCCAGCAGCCGGGACAGGGAAGGCGGCTACACCTTC. It specifies CASSRDREGGYTF.

The V and J genes are TRBV5-1 and TRBJ2-5, with TRBD2 matching 7 bases. With 3 bases clipped from V and 2 bases from J, the junction kept 7 bases outside the gene matches. The CDR3 extends over 15 amino acids. Germline V gives CDR1 SGHRS, CDR2 YFSETQ. CDR3 in DNA: TGCGCCAGCAGCTGGGGAGGACTAGATCAAGAGACCCAGTACTTC. This sequence encodes CASSWGGLDQETQYF.

The chain couples TRBV11-2 to TRBJ1-2; tentative D call: TRBD1 (6 bases). The V end lost 5 bases, the J end lost 0 bases, and 13 bases lay between the germline ends. Germline V gene sequence: CDR1 SGHAT, CDR2 FQNNGV. This CDR3 spans 15 amino acids. CDR3 loop: CASSPIGGANYGYTF. The CDR3 DNA reads TGTGCCAGCAGCCCTATAGGGGGGGCTAACTATGGCTACACCTTC. The full variable domain, with the rest looked up from reference TRBV11-2 and TRBJ1-2, is EAGVAQSPRYKIIEKRQSVAFWCNPISGHATLYWYQQILGQGPKLLIQFQNNGVVDDSQLPKDRFSAERLKGVDSTLKIQPAKLEDSAVYLCASSPIGGANYGYTFGSGTRLTVV.

This chain links TRBV6-5 with TRBJ2-1; D might be TRBD1 or TRBD2, each matching 5 bases. In germline, CDR1 is MNHEY, CDR2 SVGAGI. With 7 bases removed from V and 1 base from J, the gap between germline ends came to 8 bases. The CDR3 totals 13 residues. CDR3 nucleotides: TGTGCCAGCACCGGGACGTCCTACAATGAGCAGTTCTTC. Amino acid sequence: CASTGTSYNEQFF.

The chain employs TRBV19 and TRBJ1-5, with a weak D call TRBD1 (5 bases). Trimming pared 8 bases from V and 6 bases from J, leaving 14 bases between. Germline CDR1 and CDR2: LNHDA and SQIVND (reference sequence). This CDR3 is 13 amino acids long. The CDR3 protein is CASSAGGTQPQHF. The CDR3 DNA reads TGTGCCAGTTCCGCGGGGGGGACTCAGCCCCAGCATTTT.

This clone was recorded only once. The chain joins TRBV5-6 to TRBJ1-5; possible D gene TRBD1, 6 bases. Trimming took off 4 bases at V and 3 bases at J, with 11 bases between the two ends. The CDR3 sequence is 14 residues long. The germline gives CDR1 SGHDT, CDR2 YYEEEE. CDR3 bases: TGTGCCAGCAGCACCGGGACAACCAATCAGCCCCAGCATTTT. It encodes CASSTGTTNQPQHF.

The chain combines TRBV5-1 with TRBJ1-1, with TRBD1 matching 10 bases. Germline-derived CDR1 and CDR2 are SGHRS and YFSETQ. CDR3 length: 16 amino acids. V dropped 7 bases and J dropped 4; count of bases not matched to a gene: 13. The CDR3 loop is CASSAGTGVGVTEAFF. In DNA form, the CDR3 reads TGCGCCAGCTCCGCCGGGACAGGGGTCGGAGTCACTGAAGCTTTCTTT. Combining the CDR3 with reference TRBV5-1 and TRBJ1-1 gives the whole variable domain KAGVTQTPRYLIKTRGQQVTLSCSPISGHRSVSWYQQTPGQGLQFLFEYFSETQRNKGNFPGRFSGRQFSNSRSEMNVSTLELGDSALYLCASSAGTGVGVTEAFFGQGTRLTVV.